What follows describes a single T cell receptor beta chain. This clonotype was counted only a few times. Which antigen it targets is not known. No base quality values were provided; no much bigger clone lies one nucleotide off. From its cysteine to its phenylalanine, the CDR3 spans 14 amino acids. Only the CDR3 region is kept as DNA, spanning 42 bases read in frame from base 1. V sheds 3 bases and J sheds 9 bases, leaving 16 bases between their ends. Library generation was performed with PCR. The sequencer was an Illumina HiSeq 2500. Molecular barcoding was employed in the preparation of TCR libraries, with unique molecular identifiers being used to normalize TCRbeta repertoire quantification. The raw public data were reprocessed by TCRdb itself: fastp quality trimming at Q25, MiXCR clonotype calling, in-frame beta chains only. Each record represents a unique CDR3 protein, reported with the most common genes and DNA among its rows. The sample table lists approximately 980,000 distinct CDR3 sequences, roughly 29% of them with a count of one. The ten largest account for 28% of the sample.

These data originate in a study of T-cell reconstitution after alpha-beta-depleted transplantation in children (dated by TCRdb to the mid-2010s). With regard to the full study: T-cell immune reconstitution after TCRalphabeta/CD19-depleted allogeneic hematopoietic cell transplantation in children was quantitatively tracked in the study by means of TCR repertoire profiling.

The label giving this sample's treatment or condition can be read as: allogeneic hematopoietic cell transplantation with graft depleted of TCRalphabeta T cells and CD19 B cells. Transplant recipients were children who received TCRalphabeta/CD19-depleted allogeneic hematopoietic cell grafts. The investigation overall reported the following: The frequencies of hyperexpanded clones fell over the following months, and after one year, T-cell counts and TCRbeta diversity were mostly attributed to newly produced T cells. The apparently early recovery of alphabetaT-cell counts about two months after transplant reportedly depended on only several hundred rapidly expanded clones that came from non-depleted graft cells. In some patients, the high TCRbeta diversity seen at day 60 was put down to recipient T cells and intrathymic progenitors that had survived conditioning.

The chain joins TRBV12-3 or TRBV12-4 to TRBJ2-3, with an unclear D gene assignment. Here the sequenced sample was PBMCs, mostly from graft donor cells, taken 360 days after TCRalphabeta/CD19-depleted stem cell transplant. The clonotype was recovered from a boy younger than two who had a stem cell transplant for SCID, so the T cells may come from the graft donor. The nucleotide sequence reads TGTGCCAGCAGTTTTGGGCAGACCGTTACGACGCAGTATTTT. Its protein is CASSFGQTVTTQYF.